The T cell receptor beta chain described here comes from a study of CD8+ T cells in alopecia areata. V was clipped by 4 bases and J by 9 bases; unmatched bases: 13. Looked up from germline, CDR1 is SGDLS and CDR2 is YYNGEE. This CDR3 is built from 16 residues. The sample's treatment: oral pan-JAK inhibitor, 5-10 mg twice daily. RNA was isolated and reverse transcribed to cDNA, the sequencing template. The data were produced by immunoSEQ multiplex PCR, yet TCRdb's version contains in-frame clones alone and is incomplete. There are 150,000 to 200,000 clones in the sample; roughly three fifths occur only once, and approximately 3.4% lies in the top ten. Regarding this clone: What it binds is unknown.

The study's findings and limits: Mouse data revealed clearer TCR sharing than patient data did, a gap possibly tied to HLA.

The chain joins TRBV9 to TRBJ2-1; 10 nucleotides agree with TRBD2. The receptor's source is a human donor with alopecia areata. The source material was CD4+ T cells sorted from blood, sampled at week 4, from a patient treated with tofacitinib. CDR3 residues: CASSPTTGLAISEQFF. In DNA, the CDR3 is TGTGCCAGCAGCCCAACCACGGGACTAGCGATATCTGAGCAGTTCTTC.